This T cell receptor (beta chain) appears in the sequencing data of a study of early T cells in non-severe SARS-CoV-2 infection. The CDR3 sequence is 15 residues long. CDR1 MGHRA and CDR2 YSYEKL come from the germline V gene. In regard to this clonotype: A read error may produce the germline difference seen at one junction end.

TCRdb re-derived calls from the 5' RACE reads in MiXCR, one entry per CDR3 protein. The sample records approximately 50,000 distinct CDR3 sequences, roughly 8.2% being singletons. This clonotype was obtained from an adult who was a healthcare worker with PCR-confirmed SARS-CoV-2 infection or an uninfected control (not recorded which). The genes are TRBV4-1 and TRBJ1-2; 9 nucleotides align to TRBD1. Sequencing was performed on whole blood. The CDR3 reads CANSQPRGTGFGYTF. For the CDR3, the DNA is TGCGCCAACAGCCAGCCAAGGGGGACAGGGTTCGGCTACACCTTC.